This TCR beta chain was obtained from a study of PD-1 blockade in mismatch repair-deficient tumors (dated by TCRdb to about 2017). Background for the entire study: Between late 2013 and September 2016, the trial enrolled 70 to 100 consecutive patients with over 10 mismatch repair-deficient cancer types, every one of whom had been previously treated and was progressing. Deep sequencing of TCR CDR3 regions was used to track tumor-associated T cell clones in peripheral blood of patients responding to PD-1 blockade.

General conclusions and limits of the study: After pembrolizumab, tumor-resident clones, which were often undetectable in blood before treatment, expanded rapidly and then contracted, generally ahead of radiologic responses.

Remarks on this clone: Its specific antigen is unknown. No clone much larger than this one lies a single base away; base qualities are absent.

The time point label here, explained by the study, means: archival surgical resection tumor tissue. For each enrolled patient, mismatch repair deficiency was established using either polymerase chain reaction or immunohistochemistry. TCR sequencing was performed for a few patients who responded to pembrolizumab therapy. The tumor tissue used for TCR sequencing was obtained from archival surgical resections of the three responding patients. Pembrolizumab PD-1 blockade was prospectively tested in advanced mismatch repair-deficient cancers, regardless of tissue of origin, in the phase II trial. Reading the germline V gene (reference sequence) gives CDR1 LNHDA and CDR2 SQIVND. Germline trimming amounts to 5 bases on V and 9 bases on J, with 10 as the count of junction bases outside the gene matches. CDR3 length: 14 amino acids, cysteine to phenylalanine. CDR3 DNA is the only sequence kept; it has 42 bases, read in frame from the first base.

Libraries were built with the immunoSEQ multiplex PCR assay. Held by TCRdb, this immuneACCESS table contains in-frame sequences only and omits some clones. Under half of the omission traces to an unresolved V gene where checked; the cause of the rest is unknown. Present in this sample are about 3,700 clones, over 70% of which were seen just once. The top ten constitute around 7.4% of the sample. In this chain, TRBV19 is recombined with TRBJ2-1, with TRBD2 matching 7 junction bases. Specimen: primary tumor tissue, collected from a patient treated with pembrolizumab. The source of this sequence is an adult with mismatch repair-deficient cancer. The nucleotides read TGTGCCAGTAGTGGGGACGGCGGGAGACTTGAGCAGTTCTTC. This translates into CASSGDGGRLEQFF.